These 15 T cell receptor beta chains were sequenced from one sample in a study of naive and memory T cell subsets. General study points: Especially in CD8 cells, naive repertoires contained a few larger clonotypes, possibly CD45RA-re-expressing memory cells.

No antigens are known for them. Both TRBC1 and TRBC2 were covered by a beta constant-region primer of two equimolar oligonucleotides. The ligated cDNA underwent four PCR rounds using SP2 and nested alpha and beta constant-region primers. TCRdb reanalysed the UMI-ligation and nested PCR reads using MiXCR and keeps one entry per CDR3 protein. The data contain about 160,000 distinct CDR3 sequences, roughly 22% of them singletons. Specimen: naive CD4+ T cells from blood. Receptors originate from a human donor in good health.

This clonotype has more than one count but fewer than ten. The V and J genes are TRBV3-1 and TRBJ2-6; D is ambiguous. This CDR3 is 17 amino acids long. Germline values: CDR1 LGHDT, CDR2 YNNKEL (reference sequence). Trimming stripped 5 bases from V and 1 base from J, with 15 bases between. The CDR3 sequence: CASSRRIVGSGANVLTF. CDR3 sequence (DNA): TGTGCCAGCAGCAGGCGGATTGTGGGGTCTGGGGCCAACGTCCTGACTTTC.

The CDR3 DNA reads TGCGCCAGCAGCCTAGGACAGGGGCCATCAAAGACGACTAACTATGGCTACACCTTC. Translated: CASSLGQGPSKTTNYGYTF. V gene TRBV5-1 combines with J gene TRBJ1-2, with 9 nucleotides matching TRBD1. After removal of 4 bases from V and 0 bases from J, the junction contained 16 bases not matched to a gene. The germline V gene has CDR1 SGHRS and CDR2 YFSETQ. CDR3 length: 19 amino acids.

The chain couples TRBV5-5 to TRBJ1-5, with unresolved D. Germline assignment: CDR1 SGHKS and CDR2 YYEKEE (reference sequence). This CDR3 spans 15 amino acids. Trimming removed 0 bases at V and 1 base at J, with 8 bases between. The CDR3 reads CASSLVSGSNQPQHF. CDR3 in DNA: TGTGCCAGCAGCTTGGTATCCGGGAGCAATCAGCCCCAGCATTTT.

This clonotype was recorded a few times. CDR3 bases: TGCAGTGCCTCTAGCGGAAACACAGATACGCAGTATTTT. Translated, it gives CSASSGNTDTQYF. This rearrangement joins TRBV20-1 to TRBJ2-3; 7 bases are a match to TRBD2. Per germline, CDR1 DFQATT and CDR2 SNEGSKA (reference sequence). The CDR3 loop spans 13 amino acids. With 6 bases clipped from V and 2 bases from J, the junction kept 5 bases outside the gene matches.

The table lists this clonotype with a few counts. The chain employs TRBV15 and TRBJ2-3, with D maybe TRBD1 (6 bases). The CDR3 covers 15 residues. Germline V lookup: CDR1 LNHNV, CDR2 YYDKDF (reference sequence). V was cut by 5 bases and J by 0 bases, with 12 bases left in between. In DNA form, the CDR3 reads TGTGCCACCAGCCGCGACAGGACTAGCACAGATACGCAGTATTTT. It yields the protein CATSRDRTSTDTQYF.

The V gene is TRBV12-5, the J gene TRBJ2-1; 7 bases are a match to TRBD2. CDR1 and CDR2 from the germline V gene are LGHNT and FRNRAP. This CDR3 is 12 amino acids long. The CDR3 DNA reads TGTGCGGGAGGGGCTAGCGGAACGCGGCAGTTCTTC. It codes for CAGGASGTRQFF.

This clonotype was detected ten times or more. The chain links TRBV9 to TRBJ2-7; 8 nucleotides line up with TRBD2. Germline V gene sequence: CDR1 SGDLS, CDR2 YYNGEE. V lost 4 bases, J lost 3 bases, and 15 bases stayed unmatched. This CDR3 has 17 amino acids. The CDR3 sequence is CASSPRGRTSGNYEQYF. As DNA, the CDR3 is TGTGCCAGCAGCCCCCGTGGACGAACTAGCGGAAACTACGAGCAGTACTTC. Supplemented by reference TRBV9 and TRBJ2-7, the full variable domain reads DSGVTQTPKHLITATGQRVTLRCSPRSGDLSVYWYQQSLDQGLQFLIQYYNGEERAKGNILERFSAQQFPDLHSELNLSSLELGDSALYFCASSPRGRTSGNYEQYFGPGTRLTVT.

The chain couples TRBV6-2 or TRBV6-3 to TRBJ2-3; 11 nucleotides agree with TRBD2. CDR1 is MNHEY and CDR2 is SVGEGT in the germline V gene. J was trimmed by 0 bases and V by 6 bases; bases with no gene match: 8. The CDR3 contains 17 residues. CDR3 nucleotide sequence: TGTGCCAGCAGCAAACACCTAGCGGGAGGCAGCACAGATACGCAGTATTTT. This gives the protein CASSKHLAGGSTDTQYF.

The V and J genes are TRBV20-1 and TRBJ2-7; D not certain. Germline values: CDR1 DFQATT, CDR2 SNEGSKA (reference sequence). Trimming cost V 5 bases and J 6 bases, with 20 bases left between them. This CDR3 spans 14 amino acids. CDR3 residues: CSAAWAAHNSEQYF. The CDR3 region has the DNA TGCAGTGCTGCGTGGGCCGCGCACAATTCCGAGCAGTACTTC.

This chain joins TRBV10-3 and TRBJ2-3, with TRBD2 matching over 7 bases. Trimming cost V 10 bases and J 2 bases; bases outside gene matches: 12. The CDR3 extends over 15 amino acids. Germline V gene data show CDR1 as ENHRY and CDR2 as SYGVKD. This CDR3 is CATHEASGSTDTQYF. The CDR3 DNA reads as TGTGCCACTCATGAGGCTAGCGGTTCCACAGATACGCAGTATTTT.

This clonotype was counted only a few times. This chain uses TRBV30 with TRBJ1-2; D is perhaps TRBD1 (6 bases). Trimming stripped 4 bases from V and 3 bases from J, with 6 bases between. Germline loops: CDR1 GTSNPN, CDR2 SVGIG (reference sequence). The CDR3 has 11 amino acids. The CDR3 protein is CAWTGDYGYTF. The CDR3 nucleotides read TGTGCCTGGACAGGGGACTATGGCTACACCTTC. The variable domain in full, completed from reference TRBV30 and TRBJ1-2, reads SQTIHQWPATLVQPVGSPLSLECTVEGTSNPNLYWYRQAAGRGLQLLFYSVGIGQISSEVPQNLSASRPQDRQFILSSKKLLLSDSGFYLCAWTGDYGYTFGSGTRLTVV.

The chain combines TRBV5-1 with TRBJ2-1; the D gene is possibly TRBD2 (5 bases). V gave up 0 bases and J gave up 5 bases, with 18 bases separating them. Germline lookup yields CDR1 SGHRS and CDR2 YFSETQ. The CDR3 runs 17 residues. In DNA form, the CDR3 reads TGCGCCAGCAGCTTGGGAAGCGGTGTGATCTCAAACAATGAGCAGTTCTTC. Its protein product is CASSLGSGVISNNEQFF.

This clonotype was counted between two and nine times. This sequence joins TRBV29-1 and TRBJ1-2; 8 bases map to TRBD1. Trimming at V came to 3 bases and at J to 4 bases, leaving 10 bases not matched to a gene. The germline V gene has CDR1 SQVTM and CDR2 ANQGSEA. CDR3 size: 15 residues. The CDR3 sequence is CSVDNSGGRGYGYTF. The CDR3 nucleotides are TGCAGCGTTGACAATTCAGGGGGCAGGGGCTATGGCTACACCTTC.

The CDR3 region is CASSPHQEKLFF. The CDR3 bases are TGTGCCAGCTCACCACATCAGGAAAAACTGTTTTTT. The chain is built from TRBV18 and TRBJ1-4; no firm D call. The CDR3 is made up of 12 amino acids. Germline V gene lookup returns CDR1 KGHSH and CDR2 LQKENI. The ends were cut back, 1 base at V and 8 bases at J, with 5 bases in the middle.

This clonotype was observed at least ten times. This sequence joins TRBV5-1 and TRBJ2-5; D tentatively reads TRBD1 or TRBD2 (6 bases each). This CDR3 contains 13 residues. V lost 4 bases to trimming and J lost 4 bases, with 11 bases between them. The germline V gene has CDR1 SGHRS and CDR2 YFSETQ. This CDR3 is CASSPEGGETQYF. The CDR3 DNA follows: TGCGCCAGCAGCCCGGAGGGGGGAGAGACCCAGTACTTC. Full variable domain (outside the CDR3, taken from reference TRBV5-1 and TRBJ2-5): KAGVTQTPRYLIKTRGQQVTLSCSPISGHRSVSWYQQTPGQGLQFLFEYFSETQRNKGNFPGRFSGRQFSNSRSEMNVSTLELGDSALYLCASSPEGGETQYFGPGTRLLVL.